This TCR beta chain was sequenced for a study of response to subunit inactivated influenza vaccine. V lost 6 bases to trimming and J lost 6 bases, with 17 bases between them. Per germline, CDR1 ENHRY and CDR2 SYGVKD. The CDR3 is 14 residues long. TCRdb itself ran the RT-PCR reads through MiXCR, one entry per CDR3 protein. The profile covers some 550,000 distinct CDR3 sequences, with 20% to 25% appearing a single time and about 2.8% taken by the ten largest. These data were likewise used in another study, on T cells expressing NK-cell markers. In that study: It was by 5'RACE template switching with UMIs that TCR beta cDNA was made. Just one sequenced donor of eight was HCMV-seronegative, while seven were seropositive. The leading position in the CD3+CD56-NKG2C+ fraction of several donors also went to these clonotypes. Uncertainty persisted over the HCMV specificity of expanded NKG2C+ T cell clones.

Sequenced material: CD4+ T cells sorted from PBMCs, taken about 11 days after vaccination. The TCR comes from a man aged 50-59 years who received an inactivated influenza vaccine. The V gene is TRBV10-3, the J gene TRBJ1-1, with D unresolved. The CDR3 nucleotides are TGTGCCATCAGGATGGACGGGAACTCCCCTGAAGCTTTCTTT. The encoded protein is CAIRMDGNSPEAFF.